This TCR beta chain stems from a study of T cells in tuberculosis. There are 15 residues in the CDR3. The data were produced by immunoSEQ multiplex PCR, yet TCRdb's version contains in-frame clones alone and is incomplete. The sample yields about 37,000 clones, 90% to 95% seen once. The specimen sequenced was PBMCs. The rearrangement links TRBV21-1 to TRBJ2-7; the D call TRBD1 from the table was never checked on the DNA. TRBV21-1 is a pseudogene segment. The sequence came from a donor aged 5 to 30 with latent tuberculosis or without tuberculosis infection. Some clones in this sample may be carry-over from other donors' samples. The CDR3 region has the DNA TGTGCCAGCAGCACCAGGGCGGACAGGGCAGAGGAGCAGTACTTC. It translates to CASSTRADRAEEQYF.